This T cell receptor (beta chain) emerged from a study of early T cells in non-severe SARS-CoV-2 infection. General study results and limits: Anti-spike CD8 responses were favored in VDJdb matching, and private and CD4 specificities were missed.

The TCR library protocol was used to attach unique molecular identifiers. These identifiers were attached to individual cDNA molecules. TCRdb recomputed calls from the 5' RACE reads with MiXCR, one row per CDR3 protein. The table has some 60,000 distinct CDR3 sequences, 8% to 10% seen once; the top ten hold 1.2%. Germline V CDR1 and CDR2: DFQATT, SNEGSKA (reference sequence). CDR3 length: 15 amino acids. The V and J ends lost 3 bases and 5 bases, in that order; junction bases with no gene match: 6. This clonotype was seen many times. What it binds is not known. This receptor was identified in an adult who was a healthcare worker with PCR-confirmed SARS-CoV-2 infection or an uninfected control (not recorded which). J is TRBJ1-6 and V is TRBV20-1; 8 nucleotides match TRBD1. The specimen was whole blood. The CDR3 reads CSASPGQENNSPLHF. Here the CDR3 DNA reads TGCAGTGCTAGCCCGGGACAGGAAAATAATTCACCCCTCCACTTT.